Below are 7 T cell receptor beta chains sequenced from a single sample in a study of OX40 agonist ivuxolimab in advanced cancers. Profiled with immunoSEQ multiplex PCR; TCRdb holds only in-frame clones, not every one. The sample gives about 48,000 clones, around nine tenths of which show up once; about 11% is in the top ten. The specimen comprised CD4+ or CD8+ T cells sorted from blood, sampled in a trial of the OX40 agonist ivuxolimab. These receptors were obtained from an adult with an advanced solid tumor such as melanoma, head and neck, liver or kidney cancer.

CDR3 DNA: TGTGCCAGCAGTTCACAGGGGGCGGGCTACGAGCAGTACTTC. Amino acid sequence: CASSSQGAGYEQYF. This chain connects TRBV7-9 to TRBJ2-7; 9 bases map to TRBD1. The CDR3 consists of 14 residues. From germline, CDR1 is SEHNR and CDR2 FQNEAQ (reference sequence). J lost 3 bases, V lost 6 bases, and 6 bases had no gene match.

The rearrangement joins TRBV6-1 to TRBJ2-5; maybe TRBD1 (6 bases). Trimming removed 8 bases at V and 5 bases at J, with 12 bases between. The CDR3 contains 12 residues. CDR1 and CDR2 from the germline V gene are MNHNS and SASEGT. For the CDR3, the DNA is TGTGCCAGCGGTCAGGGGTGGGAGACCCAGTACTTC. Translation: CASGQGWETQYF.

CDR3 sequence: CASSQGPSYNEQFF. In DNA, the CDR3 is TGCGCCAGCAGCCAGGGCCCCAGCTACAATGAGCAGTTCTTC. This rearrangement joins TRBV4-3 to TRBJ2-1; D unclear. Trimming pared 3 bases from V and 3 bases from J, leaving 9 bases between. The CDR3 runs 14 residues. Germline loops: CDR1 LGHNA, CDR2 YSLEER.

V is TRBV27 and J is TRBJ2-7; 9 bases are a match to TRBD1. The CDR3 has 14 residues. The germline V gene has CDR1 MNHEY and CDR2 SMNVEV (reference sequence). J gave up 3 bases and V 8 bases, and 8 bases lay outside the gene matches. CDR3 sequence: CASGAGTGLYEQYF. The CDR3 bases are TGTGCCAGCGGAGCCGGGACAGGGCTCTACGAGCAGTACTTC.

The CDR3 loop is CASSRNRVGDTEAFF. The CDR3 region has the DNA TGTGCCAGCAGCCGGAACAGGGTAGGAGACACTGAAGCTTTCTTT. V is TRBV13 and J is TRBJ1-1; the D gene is possibly TRBD1 (6 bases). This CDR3 is built from 15 residues. Germline loops: CDR1 PRHDT, CDR2 FYEKMQ (reference sequence). Trimming took off 5 bases at V and 3 bases at J, with 16 bases between the two ends.

Written as DNA, the CDR3 is TGTGCCAGCGGAGCGTTCCGGGGAACCGGTACCGAGCAGTACTTC. Amino acid sequence: CASGAFRGTGTEQYF. This chain connects TRBV2 to TRBJ2-7, with TRBD2 as a possible D gene (5 bases). Germline V gene data show CDR1 as SNHLY and CDR2 as FYNNEI. The V gene lost 8 bases and the J gene lost 6 bases, with 23 bases spanning the gap. CDR3 length equals 15 residues.

The CDR3 sequence: CASRQGSYGYTF. The CDR3 nucleotides read TGTGCCAGCAGACAGGGAAGCTATGGCTACACCTTC. V usage is TRBV9 and J usage is TRBJ1-2; D might be TRBD1 (6 bases). The CDR3 covers 12 residues. The V and J ends lost 5 bases and 4 bases respectively, with 9 bases between them. Germline CDR1 SGDLS, CDR2 YYNGEE.